This TCR beta chain was sequenced for a study of T cell responses to AZD1222 COVID-19 vaccine (dated by TCRdb to about 2021). Background on the whole study: AZD1222 recipients whose second dose came at about 4 weeks and those whose second dose came at about 12 weeks were combined into one group, since spike-specific TCR depth and breadth did not differ between the two schedules. A total of more than 230 trial participants underwent TCR sequencing, of whom under 220 had received two doses of AZD1222 and some 25 had received two doses of the MenACWY control vaccine. Trial participants were enrolled into age subgroups of 18-55, 56-69 and 70-plus years, which contained approximately 150, 30 and 60 TCR-sequenced participants, respectively. Here is what the overall study found, with its caveats: Most participants were white British and females outnumbered males, and the authors suggested that clonal diversity may have been underestimated. CD4 TCRs associated with the vaccine covered the entire spike protein, and the dominant responses were in regions 160-218 and 743-854. Reportedly, almost half of the unique spike-specific TCRs recognized epitopes lying outside the regions that are mutated in the B.1.351 and B.1.1.7 variants. After two AZD1222 doses, both the breadth and the depth of spike-specific TCRs were significantly higher than at day 0 and than in MenACWY recipients. No day 14 peak-response samples were available, so repertoires were characterized only after the peak T cell response. Only six or seven AZD1222 recipients were SARS-CoV-2 seropositive at baseline, limiting conclusions about previously exposed vaccinees. In the small 56-69-year group, the increase in depth fell short of significance, most likely because of low power.

What this sample's time point label stands for: baseline before first vaccination. Samples from vaccinated people were obtained from the UK trials COV001 and COV002, which included a single-blind randomized controlled phase 2/3 trial of AZD1222 (ChAdOx1 nCoV-19) in healthy adults. For TCRbeta chain sequencing, PBMC samples were collected from trial participants at day 0 and at day 28 after the second dose. V is clipped by 5 bases and J by 9 bases, and the sequence between their germline boundaries is 11 bases long. CDR1 and CDR2, per the germline V gene, are SGHTA and FQGNSA. The CDR3 sequence holds 13 residues, the cysteine and phenylalanine included. The entry retains the CDR3 DNA only, 39 bases that are in frame from base 1. The CDR3 regions of human TCRbeta chains were subjected to immunosequencing. Per the original workflow: TCRs in the repertoires were compared against a reference library of SARS-CoV-2-specific TCRs that had been generated with the MIRA antigen-specificity platform. Breadth was defined as the fraction of unique TCRs that were SARS-CoV-2-associated, and depth was defined as the fraction of total T cells that were SARS-CoV-2-associated. Using the MIRA data, each spike-specific TCR was assigned both to the spike region to which the TCR was reactive and to a CD4 or CD8 class. Log10-transformed breadth and depth values were compared by one-way ANOVA with Sidak's multiple comparisons tests. The immuneACCESS repertoire file appears here via TCRdb, limited to in-frame rearrangements. These files lack a portion of the clones; in checked studies, under half of the deficit traces to unresolved V genes, and the cause of the others is not known. That table furnishes V, J and clone size, whereas the DNA furnished D and trimming. Recorded for this sample are 95,000 to 150,000 clones; roughly 88% of them occurred a single time. The ten top clones hold less than 4.5% of the sample.

A word on this clone: Its antigen is not yet known. Base qualities are not recorded, but no much larger clone differs from it by a single base.

Recombination connected TRBV7-2 to TRBJ1-6, and TRBD1 may be the D gene, going by 5 matching bases. The sequence derives from an adult in good health. The starting material was peripheral blood, obtained on day 0 of AZD1222 vaccination. The DNA is as follows: TGTGCCAGCAGCGGCAGGGTTAGTTCACCCCTCCACTTT. Its protein product is CASSGRVSSPLHF.